The sequence of this T cell receptor beta chain was determined in a study of cytomegalovirus exposure and HLA in healthy donors. At the level of the study: The same platform was used for the 130 or so validation repertoires as for the roughly 670 first-cohort repertoires, as reported in a later analysis.

Study-wide results and caveats: Some TCR beta chains (roughly 160 of them) were listed as cytomegalovirus-associated. The tendency of first-cohort TCR clusters to co-occur in the roughly 120 validation repertoires was identified by a subsequent analysis.

Remarks on this clone: As yet, its antigen is unknown.

Per germline, CDR1 SGHAT and CDR2 FQNNGV. CDR3 size: 17 residues. With 1 base clipped from V and 1 base from J, the junction kept 5 bases outside the gene matches. This table comes from immunoSEQ multiplex PCR, and its TCRdb copy is limited to in-frame clones, with some not included. Of 50,000 or so clones listed, about 93% are singletons. The source is a man aged 18 to 29 in good health and CMV-seronegative. Material: PBMCs. This rearrangement joins TRBV11-2 to TRBJ2-2; TRBD1 matches at 8 bases. The CDR3 DNA reads TGTGCCAGCAGCTTAGGACAGGGGTCCCTGAACACCGGGGAGCTGTTTTTT. Amino acid sequence: CASSLGQGSLNTGELFF.